These 7 T cell receptor beta chains originate from one sample sequenced in a study of blood T cell repertoires in COVID-19. Profiled with immunoSEQ multiplex PCR; TCRdb holds only in-frame clones, not every one. The sample includes 130,000 or so clones, over 80% of them seen just once. Input material: peripheral blood. Every receptor here comes from a man aged 55 to 70 with active or convalescent COVID-19.

The sample holds many counts of this clone. J is TRBJ2-7 and V is TRBV19; the D gene is possibly TRBD1 (6 bases). V was cut by 5 bases and J by 3 bases, with 17 bases left in between. The V gene's germline CDR1 is LNHDA and CDR2 SQIVND (reference sequence). CDR3 length equals 15 residues. The CDR3, as DNA: TGTGCCAGTAGTTCCGGGACAACAAAACTCTACGAGCAGTACTTC. Residues: CASSSGTTKLYEQYF.

The gene calls are TRBV11-2 and TRBJ1-3, with 11 nucleotides matching TRBD1. Germline V gene lookup returns CDR1 SGHAT and CDR2 FQNNGV. CDR3 length: 16 amino acids. Trimming at V came to 1 base and at J to 2 bases, leaving 1 base not matched to a gene. CDR3 DNA: TGTGCCAGCAGCTTAGTGGACAGGGGGCCTGGAAACACCATATATTTT. Residues: CASSLVDRGPGNTIYF.

J is TRBJ2-2 and V is TRBV11-3, with 10 bases lining up with TRBD2. The CDR3 extends over 18 amino acids. The V gene end was trimmed by 4 bases and the J gene end by 1 base; junction bases not matched to a gene: 9. Germline V gives CDR1 SGHNT, CDR2 YENEEA. The CDR3 protein is CASSSIPLAGGNTGELFF. CDR3 nucleotides: TGTGCCAGCAGCTCTATCCCTTTAGCGGGAGGGAACACCGGGGAGCTGTTTTTT.

V usage is TRBV19 and J usage is TRBJ2-6; TRBD1 is a possible D gene (5 bases). Germline values: CDR1 LNHDA, CDR2 SQIVND (reference sequence). The CDR3 has 16 amino acids. V gave up 7 bases and J gave up 0 bases, with 13 bases separating them. The CDR3 loop reads CASTRGLPSGANVLTF. DNA for the CDR3: TGTGCCAGTACAAGGGGCCTACCCTCTGGGGCCAACGTCCTGACTTTC.

This chain joins TRBV11-2 and TRBJ1-1; D uncertain. Germline V gene data show CDR1 as SGHAT and CDR2 as FQNNGV. The CDR3 loop spans 14 amino acids. V dropped 0 bases and J dropped 4 bases, with 9 bases sitting between them. This CDR3 reads CASSLEVRFTEAFF. DNA for the CDR3: TGTGCCAGCAGCTTAGAGGTGAGGTTCACTGAAGCTTTCTTT.

This clone was found once. The chain recombines TRBV18 with TRBJ1-1; D is unresolved. The CDR3 has 18 residues. V lost 0 bases, J lost 0 bases, and 17 bases lay in between. From germline, CDR1 is KGHSH and CDR2 LQKENI. Here the CDR3 reads CASSPPAFGVGVNTEAFF. The CDR3 region has the DNA TGTGCCAGCTCACCACCGGCTTTCGGGGTGGGCGTGAACACTGAAGCTTTCTTT.

This rearrangement joins TRBV7-6 to TRBJ2-2; D perhaps matches TRBD2 (6 bases). In germline, CDR1 is SGHVS, CDR2 FNYEAQ. The length of the CDR3 is 15 residues. V was cut by 0 bases and J by 4 bases, with 9 bases left in between. DNA for the CDR3: TGTGCCAGCAGCTTAGCCAGCGGGCCCACCGGGGAGCTGTTTTTT. Residues: CASSLASGPTGELFF.